This T cell receptor (beta chain) was captured in a study of persistence of HIV-infected CD4 T cells. Nonspecific anti-CD3/anti-CD28 bead stimulation represents the broad CD4+ T cell repertoire. CD4+ T cells upregulating both CD40 ligand and CD69 were sorted as responding cells. As concerns this clone: Antigen: not known.

The libraries were made with immunoSEQ version 4 in survey mode. Produced via immunoSEQ multiplex PCR; TCRdb's table is partial and in-frame only. There are around 45,000 clones in the sample; roughly nine tenths occur only once, and approximately 1.8% lies in the top ten. Sequences were derived from CD4+ T cells sorted from PBMCs after approximately 20-hour stimulation, sampled from a patient who received antiretroviral therapy. The clonotype originates from an adult man with HIV who was CMV-seropositive.

The CDR3 reads CASAGVRASEKLFF. The CDR3 DNA reads TGTGCCAGCGCTGGGGTCCGGGCTAGTGAAAAACTGTTTTTT. V usage is TRBV6-5 and J usage is TRBJ1-4, with D hard to call. From germline, CDR1 is MNHEY and CDR2 SVGAGI. V dropped 8 bases and J dropped 7 bases, with 17 bases sitting between them. This CDR3 region has 14 residues.